This TCR beta chain was sequenced during a study of spatial heterogeneity in lung cancer. Across the whole study: Each time, sequencing found more beta-chain sequences than alpha-chain sequences. Broader study findings: Ubiquitous expanded tumor TCRs showed up in blood more at resection than follow-up.

The time point: sample taken at primary tumor resection. Material for sequencing was whole RNA from tumor, nontumor lung or frozen PBMC, left unsorted. The donor group consisted of under 95 patients who had untreated, early-stage non-small cell lung cancer. In germline, CDR1 is SGHTA, CDR2 FQGNSA. This CDR3 spans 17 amino acids. Note on this clonotype: Antigen: not known. A much more abundant neighbour one base away suggests this may be a read error.

Unique molecular identifiers tagged every individual TCR cDNA molecule. MiXCR was run by TCRdb on the 5' RACE reads, yielding one entry per CDR3 protein. Found here are roughly 80,000 distinct CDR3 sequences, around 12% of them singletons; the top ten hold roughly 4.2%. V usage is TRBV7-2 and J usage is TRBJ1-3, with TRBD1 matching 7 bases. This specimen was PBMCs, taken at surgery. The sequence came from a male donor with early-stage non-small cell lung cancer. The CDR3 is CDSSLTTGQFSGNTIYF. The DNA of the CDR3 is TGTGACAGCAGCTTAACGACAGGGCAATTCTCTGGAAACACCATATATTTT.